This T cell receptor (beta chain) derives from a study of identical twins. The sample holds a few counts of this clonotype. TCRdb independently ran MiXCR on the 5' RACE reads; one entry per CDR3 protein. The sample holds some 590,000 distinct CDR3 sequences, 9% to 10% seen once. Trimming removed 4 bases at V and 2 bases at J, with 11 bases between. This CDR3 contains 15 residues. The same data also contributed to another study, on yellow fever vaccine responses in identical twins.

This clonotype was obtained from a young woman in good health. What was sequenced was PBMCs. The chain uses TRBV12-3 or TRBV12-4 and TRBJ2-2; D is possibly TRBD1 or TRBD2 (5 bases each). The chain's CDR3 is CASSWGIYNTGELFF. CDR3 in DNA: TGTGCCAGCAGTTGGGGGATTTATAACACCGGGGAGCTGTTTTTT.